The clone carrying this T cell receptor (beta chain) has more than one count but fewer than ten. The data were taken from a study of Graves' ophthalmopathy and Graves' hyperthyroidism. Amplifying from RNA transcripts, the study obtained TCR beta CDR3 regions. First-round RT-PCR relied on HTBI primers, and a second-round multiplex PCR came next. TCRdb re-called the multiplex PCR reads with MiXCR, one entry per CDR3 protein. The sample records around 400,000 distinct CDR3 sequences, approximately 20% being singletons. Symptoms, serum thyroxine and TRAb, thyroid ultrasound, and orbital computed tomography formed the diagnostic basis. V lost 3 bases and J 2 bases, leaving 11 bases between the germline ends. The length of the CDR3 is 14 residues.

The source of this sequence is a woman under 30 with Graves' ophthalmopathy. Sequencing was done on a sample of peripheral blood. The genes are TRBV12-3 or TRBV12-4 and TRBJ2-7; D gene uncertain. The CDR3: CASSFGPSAYEQYF. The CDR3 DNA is TGTGCCAGCAGTTTCGGACCCTCGGCCTACGAGCAGTACTTC.